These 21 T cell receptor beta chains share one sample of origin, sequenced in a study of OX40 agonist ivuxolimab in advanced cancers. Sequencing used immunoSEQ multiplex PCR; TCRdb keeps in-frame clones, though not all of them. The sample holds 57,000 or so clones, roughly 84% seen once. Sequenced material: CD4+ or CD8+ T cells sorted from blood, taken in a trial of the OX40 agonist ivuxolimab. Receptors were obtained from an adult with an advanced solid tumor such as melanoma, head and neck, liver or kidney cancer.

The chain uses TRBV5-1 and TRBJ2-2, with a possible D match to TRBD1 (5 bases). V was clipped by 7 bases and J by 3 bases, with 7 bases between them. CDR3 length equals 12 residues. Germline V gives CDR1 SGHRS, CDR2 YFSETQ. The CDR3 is CASLGDTGELFF. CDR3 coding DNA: TGCGCCAGCCTAGGGGACACCGGGGAGCTGTTTTTT. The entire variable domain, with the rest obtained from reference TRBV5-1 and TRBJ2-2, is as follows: KAGVTQTPRYLIKTRGQQVTLSCSPISGHRSVSWYQQTPGQGLQFLFEYFSETQRNKGNFPGRFSGRQFSNSRSEMNVSTLELGDSALYLCASLGDTGELFFGEGSRLTVL.

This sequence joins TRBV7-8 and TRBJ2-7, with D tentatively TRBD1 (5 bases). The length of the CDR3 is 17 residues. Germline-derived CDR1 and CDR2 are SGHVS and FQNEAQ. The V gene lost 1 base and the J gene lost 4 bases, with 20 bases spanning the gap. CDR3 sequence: CASSLERGGADFYEQYF. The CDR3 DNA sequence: TGTGCCAGCAGCTTAGAAAGGGGTGGGGCTGACTTTTACGAGCAGTACTTC.

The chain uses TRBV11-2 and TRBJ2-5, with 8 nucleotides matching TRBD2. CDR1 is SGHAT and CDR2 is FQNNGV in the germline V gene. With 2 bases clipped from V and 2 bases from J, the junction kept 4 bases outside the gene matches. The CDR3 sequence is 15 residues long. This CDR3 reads CASSLLAGPQETQYF. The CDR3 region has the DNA TGTGCCAGCAGCTTACTAGCGGGTCCACAAGAGACCCAGTACTTC.

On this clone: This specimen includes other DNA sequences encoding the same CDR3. The CDR3 region has the DNA TGTGCCAGTAGTACCTCCCGACTAGCGGTCACAGATACGCAGTATTTT. This encodes CASSTSRLAVTDTQYF. This chain uses TRBV19 with TRBJ2-3; 9 bases fit TRBD2. The CDR3 sequence is 16 residues long. Germline V gene lookup returns CDR1 LNHDA and CDR2 SQIVND (reference sequence). V shed 4 bases and J 2 bases; nucleotides not matched to a gene: 7.

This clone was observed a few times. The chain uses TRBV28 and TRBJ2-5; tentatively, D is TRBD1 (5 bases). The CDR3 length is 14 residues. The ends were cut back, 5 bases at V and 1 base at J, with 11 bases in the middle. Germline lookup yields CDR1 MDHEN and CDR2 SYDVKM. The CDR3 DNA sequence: TGTGCCAGCAGTCTTCAGGGTTTCCAAGAGACCCAGTACTTC. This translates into CASSLQGFQETQYF.

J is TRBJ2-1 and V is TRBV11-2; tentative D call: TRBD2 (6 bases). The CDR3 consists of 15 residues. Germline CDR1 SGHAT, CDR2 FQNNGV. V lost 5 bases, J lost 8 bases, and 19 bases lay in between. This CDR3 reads CASSPERAGLDEQFF. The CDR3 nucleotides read TGTGCCAGCAGCCCAGAGCGGGCGGGCCTGGATGAGCAGTTCTTC.

This CDR3 reads CASSLAGGMSDTQYF. DNA of the CDR3: TGTGCCAGCAGCCTAGCGGGAGGGATGTCAGATACGCAGTATTTT. This chain joins TRBV7-3 and TRBJ2-3, with TRBD2 matching 12 bases. The CDR3 totals 15 residues. Germline V gene data show CDR1 as SGHTA and CDR2 as FQGTGA. V shed 5 bases and J 4 bases; nucleotides not matched to a gene: 4.

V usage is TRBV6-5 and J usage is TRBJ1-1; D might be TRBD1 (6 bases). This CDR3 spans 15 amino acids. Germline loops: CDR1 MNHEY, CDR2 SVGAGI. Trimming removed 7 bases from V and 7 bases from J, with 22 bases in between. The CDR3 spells CASNSGVTGFGEAFF. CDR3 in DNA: TGTGCCAGCAACTCGGGCGTTACAGGGTTTGGTGAAGCTTTCTTT.

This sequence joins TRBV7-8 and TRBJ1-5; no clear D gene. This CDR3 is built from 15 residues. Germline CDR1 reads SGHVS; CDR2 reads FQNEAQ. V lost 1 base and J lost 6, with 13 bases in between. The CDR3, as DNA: TGTGCCAGCAGCTTAGTTGGGATACGGGGTCAGCCCCAGCATTTT. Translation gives CASSLVGIRGQPQHF.

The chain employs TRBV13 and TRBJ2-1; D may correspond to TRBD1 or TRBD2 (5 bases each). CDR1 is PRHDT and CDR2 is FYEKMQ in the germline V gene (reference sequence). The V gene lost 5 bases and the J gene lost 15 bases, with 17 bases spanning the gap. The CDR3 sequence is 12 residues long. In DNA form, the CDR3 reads TGTGCCAGCAGCCTAGAGGGACCTGACCCGTTCTTC. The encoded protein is CASSLEGPDPFF.

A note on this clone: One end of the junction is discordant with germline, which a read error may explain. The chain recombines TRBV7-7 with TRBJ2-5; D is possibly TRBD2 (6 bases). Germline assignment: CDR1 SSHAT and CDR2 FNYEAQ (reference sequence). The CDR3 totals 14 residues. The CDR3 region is CASSPEGRVETQYF. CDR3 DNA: TGTGCTAGCAGCCCGGAGGGCCGGGTTGAGACCCAGTACTTC.

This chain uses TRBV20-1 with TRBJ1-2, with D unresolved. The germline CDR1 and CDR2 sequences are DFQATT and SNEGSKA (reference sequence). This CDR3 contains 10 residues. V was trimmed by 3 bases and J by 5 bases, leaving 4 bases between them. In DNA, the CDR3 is TGCAGTGCTAGCGATTATGGCTACACCTTC. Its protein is CSASDYGYTF.

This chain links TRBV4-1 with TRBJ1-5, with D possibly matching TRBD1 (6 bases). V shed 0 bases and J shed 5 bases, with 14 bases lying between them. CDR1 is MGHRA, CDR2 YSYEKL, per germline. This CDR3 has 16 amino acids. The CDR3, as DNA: TGCGCCAGCAGCCAAGAGGGCGCGGACAGTTATCAGCCCCAGCATTTT. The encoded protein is CASSQEGADSYQPQHF.

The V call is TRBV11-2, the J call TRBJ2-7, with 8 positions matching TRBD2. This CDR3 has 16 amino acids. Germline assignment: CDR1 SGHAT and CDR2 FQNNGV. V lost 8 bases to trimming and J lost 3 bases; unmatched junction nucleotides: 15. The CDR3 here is CASRRLAGSRFYEQYF. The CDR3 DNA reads TGTGCCAGCCGGAGATTAGCGGGAAGCCGATTCTACGAGCAGTACTTC.

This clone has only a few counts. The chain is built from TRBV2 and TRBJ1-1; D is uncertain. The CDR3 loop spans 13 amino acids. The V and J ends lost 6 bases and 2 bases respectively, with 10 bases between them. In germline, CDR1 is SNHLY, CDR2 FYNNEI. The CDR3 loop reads CASSLEVNTEAFF. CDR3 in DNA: TGTGCCAGCAGCCTCGAGGTCAACACTGAAGCTTTCTTT.

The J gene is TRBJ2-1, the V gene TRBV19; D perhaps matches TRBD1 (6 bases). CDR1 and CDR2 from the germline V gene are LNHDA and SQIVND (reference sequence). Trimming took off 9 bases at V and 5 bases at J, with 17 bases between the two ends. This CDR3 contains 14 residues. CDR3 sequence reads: CASARKSGDNEQFF. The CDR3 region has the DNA TGTGCCAGCGCCAGAAAATCAGGGGACAATGAGCAGTTCTTC. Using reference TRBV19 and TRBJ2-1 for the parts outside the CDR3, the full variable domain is DGGITQSPKYLFRKEGQNVTLSCEQNLNHDAMYWYRQDPGQGLRLIYYSQIVNDFQKGDIAEGYSVSREKKESFPLTVTSAQKNPTAFYLCASARKSGDNEQFFGPGTRLTVL.

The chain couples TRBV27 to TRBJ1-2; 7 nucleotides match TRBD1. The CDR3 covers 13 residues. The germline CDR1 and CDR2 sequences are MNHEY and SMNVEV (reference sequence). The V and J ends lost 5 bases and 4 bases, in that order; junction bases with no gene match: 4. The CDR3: CASSVRGSYGYTF. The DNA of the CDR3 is TGTGCCAGCAGTGTCAGGGGGTCCTATGGCTACACCTTC.

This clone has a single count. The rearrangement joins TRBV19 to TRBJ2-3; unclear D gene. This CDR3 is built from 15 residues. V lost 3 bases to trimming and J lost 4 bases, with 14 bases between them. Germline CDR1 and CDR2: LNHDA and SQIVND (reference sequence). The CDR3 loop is CASSMVSHGADTQYF. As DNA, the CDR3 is TGTGCCAGTAGTATGGTTTCCCATGGTGCAGATACGCAGTATTTT.

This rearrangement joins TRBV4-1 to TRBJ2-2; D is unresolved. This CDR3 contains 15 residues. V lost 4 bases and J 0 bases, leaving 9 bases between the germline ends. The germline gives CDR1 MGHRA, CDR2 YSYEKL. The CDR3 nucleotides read TGCGCCAGCAGCCCCAGCACAGCGAACACCGGGGAGCTGTTTTTT. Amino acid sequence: CASSPSTANTGELFF.

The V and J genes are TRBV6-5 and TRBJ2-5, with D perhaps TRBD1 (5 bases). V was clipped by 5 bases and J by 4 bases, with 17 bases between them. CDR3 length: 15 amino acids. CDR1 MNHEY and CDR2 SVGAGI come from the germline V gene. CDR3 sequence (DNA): TGTGCCAGCAGTCGAGACACCCAAAGGGGAGAGACCCAGTACTTC. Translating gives CASSRDTQRGETQYF.

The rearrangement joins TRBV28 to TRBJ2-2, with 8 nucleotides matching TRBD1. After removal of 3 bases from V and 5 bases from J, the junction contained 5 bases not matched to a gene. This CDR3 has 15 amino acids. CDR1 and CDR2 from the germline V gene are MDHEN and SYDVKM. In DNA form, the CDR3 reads TGTGCCAGCAGTTTGACAGGGGCGGGGACCGGGGAGCTGTTTTTT. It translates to CASSLTGAGTGELFF.